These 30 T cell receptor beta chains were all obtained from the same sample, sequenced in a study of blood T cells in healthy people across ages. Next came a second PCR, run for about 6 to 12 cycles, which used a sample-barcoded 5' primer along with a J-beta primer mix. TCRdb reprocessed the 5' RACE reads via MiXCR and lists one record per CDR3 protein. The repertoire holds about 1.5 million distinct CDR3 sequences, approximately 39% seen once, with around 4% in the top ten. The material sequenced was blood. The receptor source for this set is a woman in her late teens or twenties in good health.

The CDR3 here is CASSGTLQRNTQYF. The CDR3 coding sequence is TGTGCCAGCAGCGGGACGCTCCAAAGGAATACGCAGTATTTT. The rearrangement links TRBV6-5 to TRBJ2-3, with D possibly called TRBD1 or TRBD2 (5 bases each). Germline V lookup: CDR1 MNHEY, CDR2 SVGAGI. Trimming took off 6 bases at V and 7 bases at J, with 17 bases between the two ends. This CDR3 contains 14 residues.

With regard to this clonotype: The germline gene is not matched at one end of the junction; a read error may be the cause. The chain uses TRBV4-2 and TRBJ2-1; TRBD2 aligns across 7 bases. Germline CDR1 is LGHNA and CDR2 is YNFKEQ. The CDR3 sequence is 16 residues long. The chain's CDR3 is CASSQGGGIVGNERYF. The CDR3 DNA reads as TGTGCCAGCAGCCAAGGGGGGGGAATCGTGGGCAATGAGCGGTACTTC.

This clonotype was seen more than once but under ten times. CDR3 sequence: CASSTSGAGYTF. The CDR3 nucleotides read TGTGCCAGCAGTACCTCCGGGGCCGGCTACACCTTC. This sequence joins TRBV12-3 or TRBV12-4 and TRBJ1-2; possible D gene TRBD1, 5 bases. This CDR3 region has 12 residues. Trimming removed 5 bases from V and 8 bases from J, with 12 bases in between.

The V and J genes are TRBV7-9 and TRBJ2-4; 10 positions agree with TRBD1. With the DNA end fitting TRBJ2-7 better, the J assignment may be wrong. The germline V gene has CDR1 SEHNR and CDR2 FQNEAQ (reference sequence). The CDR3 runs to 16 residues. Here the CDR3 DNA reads TGTGCCAGCAGCCCACCCGGGACAGGGGCAAACTACGAGCAGTACTTC. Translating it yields CASSPPGTGANYEQYF.

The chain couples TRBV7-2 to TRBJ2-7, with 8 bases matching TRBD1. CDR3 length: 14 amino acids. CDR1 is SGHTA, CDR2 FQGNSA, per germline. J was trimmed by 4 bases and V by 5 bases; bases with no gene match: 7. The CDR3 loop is CASSARTGFYEQYF. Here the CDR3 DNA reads TGTGCCAGCAGCGCCAGGACAGGGTTTTACGAGCAGTACTTC.

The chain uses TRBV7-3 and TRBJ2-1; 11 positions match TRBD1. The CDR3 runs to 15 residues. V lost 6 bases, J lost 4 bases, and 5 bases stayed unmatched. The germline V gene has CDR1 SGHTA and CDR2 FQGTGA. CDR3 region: CASRGGTGGYNEQFF. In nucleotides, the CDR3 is TGTGCCAGCAGGGGGGGGACAGGGGGATACAATGAGCAGTTCTTC.

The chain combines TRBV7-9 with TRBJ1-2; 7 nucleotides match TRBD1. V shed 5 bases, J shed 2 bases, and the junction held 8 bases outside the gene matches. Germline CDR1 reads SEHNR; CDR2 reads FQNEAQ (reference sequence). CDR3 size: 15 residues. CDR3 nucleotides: TGTGCCAGCAGCCCGAACGACAGGGCAAACTATGGCTACACCTTC. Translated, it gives CASSPNDRANYGYTF.

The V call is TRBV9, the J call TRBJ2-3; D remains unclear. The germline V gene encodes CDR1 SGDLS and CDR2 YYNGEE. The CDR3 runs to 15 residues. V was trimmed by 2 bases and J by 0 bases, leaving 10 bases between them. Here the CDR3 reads CASSVSRSSTDTQYF. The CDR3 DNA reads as TGTGCCAGCAGCGTCTCTAGATCTAGCACAGATACGCAGTATTTT.

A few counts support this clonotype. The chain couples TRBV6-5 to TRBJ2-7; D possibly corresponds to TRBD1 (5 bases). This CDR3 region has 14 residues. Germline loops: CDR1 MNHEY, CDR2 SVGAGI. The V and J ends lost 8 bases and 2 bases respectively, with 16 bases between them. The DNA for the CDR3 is TGTGCCAGCCAAATTAGGGGCACTACCTACGAGCAGTACTTC. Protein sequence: CASQIRGTTYEQYF.

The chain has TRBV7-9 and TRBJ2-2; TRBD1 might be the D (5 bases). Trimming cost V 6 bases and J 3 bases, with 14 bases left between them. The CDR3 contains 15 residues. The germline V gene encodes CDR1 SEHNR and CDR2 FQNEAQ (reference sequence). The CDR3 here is CASSPTDRHTGELFF. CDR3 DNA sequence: TGTGCCAGCAGTCCTACCGACAGACACACCGGGGAGCTGTTTTTT.

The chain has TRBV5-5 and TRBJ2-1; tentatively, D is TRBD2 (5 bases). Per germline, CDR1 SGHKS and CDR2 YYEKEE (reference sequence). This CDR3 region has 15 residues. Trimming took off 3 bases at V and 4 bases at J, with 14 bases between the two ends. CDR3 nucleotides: TGTGCCAGCAGCTCTCGGTTCGGAGGATACAATGAGCAGTTCTTC. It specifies CASSSRFGGYNEQFF. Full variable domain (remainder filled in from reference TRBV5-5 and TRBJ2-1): DAGVTQSPTHLIKTRGQQVTLRCSPISGHKSVSWYQQVLGQGPQFIFQYYEKEERGRGNFPDRFSARQFPNYSSELNVNALLLGDSALYLCASSSRFGGYNEQFFGPGTRLTVL.

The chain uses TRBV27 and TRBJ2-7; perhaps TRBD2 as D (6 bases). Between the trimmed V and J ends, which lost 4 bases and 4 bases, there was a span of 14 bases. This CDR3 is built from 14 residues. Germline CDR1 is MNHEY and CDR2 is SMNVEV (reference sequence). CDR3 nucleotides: TGTGCCAGCAGTTCCACGGGACTCCGGTACGAGCAGTACTTC. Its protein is CASSSTGLRYEQYF.

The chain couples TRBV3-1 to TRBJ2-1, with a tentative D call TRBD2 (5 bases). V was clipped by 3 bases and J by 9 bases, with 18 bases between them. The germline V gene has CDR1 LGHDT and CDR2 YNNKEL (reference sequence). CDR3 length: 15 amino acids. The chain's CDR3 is CASSHLEVGNSEQFF. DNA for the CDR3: TGTGCCAGCAGCCACCTGGAGGTAGGGAACTCTGAGCAGTTCTTC.

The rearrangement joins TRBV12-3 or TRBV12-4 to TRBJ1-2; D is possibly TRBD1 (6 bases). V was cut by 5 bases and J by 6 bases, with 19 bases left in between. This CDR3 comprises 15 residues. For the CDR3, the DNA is TGTGCCAGCAGTATACGCGACAGGCCTTGGGATGGCTACACCTTC. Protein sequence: CASSIRDRPWDGYTF.

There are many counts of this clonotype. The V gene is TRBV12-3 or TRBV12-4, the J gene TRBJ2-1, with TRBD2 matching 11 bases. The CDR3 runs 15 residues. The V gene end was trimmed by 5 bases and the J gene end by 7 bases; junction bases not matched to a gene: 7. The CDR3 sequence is CASSTLAGEGNEQFF. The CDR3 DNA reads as TGTGCCAGCAGTACACTAGCGGGAGAAGGTAATGAGCAGTTCTTC.

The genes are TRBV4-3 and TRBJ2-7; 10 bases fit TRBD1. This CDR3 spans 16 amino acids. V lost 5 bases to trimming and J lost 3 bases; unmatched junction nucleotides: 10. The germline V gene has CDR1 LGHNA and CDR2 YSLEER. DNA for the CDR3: TGCGCCAGCAGCGAGAGAGGGACAGGGGTGAACTACGAGCAGTACTTC. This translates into CASSERGTGVNYEQYF.

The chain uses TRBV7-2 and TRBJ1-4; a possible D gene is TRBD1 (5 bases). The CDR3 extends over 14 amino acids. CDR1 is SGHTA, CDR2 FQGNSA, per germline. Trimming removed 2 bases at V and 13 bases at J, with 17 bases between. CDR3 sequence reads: CASSLTGEAYGLFF. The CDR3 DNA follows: TGTGCCAGCAGCTTAACAGGCGAGGCCTACGGACTGTTTTTT.

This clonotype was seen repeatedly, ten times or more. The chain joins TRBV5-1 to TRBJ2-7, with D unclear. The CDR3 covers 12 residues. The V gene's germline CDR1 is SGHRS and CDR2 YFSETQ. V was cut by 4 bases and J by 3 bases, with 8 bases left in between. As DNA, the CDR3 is TGCGCCAGCAGCCTTTCGGACTACGAGCAGTACTTC. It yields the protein CASSLSDYEQYF. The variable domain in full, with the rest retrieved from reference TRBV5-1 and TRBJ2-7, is KAGVTQTPRYLIKTRGQQVTLSCSPISGHRSVSWYQQTPGQGLQFLFEYFSETQRNKGNFPGRFSGRQFSNSRSEMNVSTLELGDSALYLCASSLSDYEQYFGPGTRLTVT.

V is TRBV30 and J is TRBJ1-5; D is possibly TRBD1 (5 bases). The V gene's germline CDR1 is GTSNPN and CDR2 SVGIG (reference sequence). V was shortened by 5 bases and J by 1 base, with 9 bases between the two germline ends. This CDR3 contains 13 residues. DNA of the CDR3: TGTGCCTGGGATAGGGACAGCAATCAGCCCCAGCATTTT. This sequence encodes CAWDRDSNQPQHF.

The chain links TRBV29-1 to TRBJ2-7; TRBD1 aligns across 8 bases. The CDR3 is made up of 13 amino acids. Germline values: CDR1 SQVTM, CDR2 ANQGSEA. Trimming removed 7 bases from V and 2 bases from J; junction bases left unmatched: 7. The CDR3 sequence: CSAVRTGPYEQYF. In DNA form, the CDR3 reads TGCAGCGCTGTAAGGACAGGGCCCTACGAGCAGTACTTC.

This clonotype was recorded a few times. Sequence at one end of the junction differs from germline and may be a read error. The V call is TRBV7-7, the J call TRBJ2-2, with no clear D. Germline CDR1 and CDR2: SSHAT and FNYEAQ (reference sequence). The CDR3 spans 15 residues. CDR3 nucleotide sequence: TGTGCTAGCAGCCACCCACTCTCGGGCACCGGGGAGCTGTTTTTT. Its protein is CASSHPLSGTGELFF.

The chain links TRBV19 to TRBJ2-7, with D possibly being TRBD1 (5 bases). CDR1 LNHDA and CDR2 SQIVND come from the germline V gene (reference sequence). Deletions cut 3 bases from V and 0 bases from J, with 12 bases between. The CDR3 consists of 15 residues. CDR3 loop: CASSMYQGVSYEQYF. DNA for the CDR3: TGTGCCAGTAGTATGTACCAGGGCGTCTCCTACGAGCAGTACTTC.

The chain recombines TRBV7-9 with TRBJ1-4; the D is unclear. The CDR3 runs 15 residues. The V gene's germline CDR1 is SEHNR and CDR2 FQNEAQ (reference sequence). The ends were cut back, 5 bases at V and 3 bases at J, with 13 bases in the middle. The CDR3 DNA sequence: TGTGCCAGCAGCCGCGTGGCAGCGGCTAATGAAAAACTGTTTTTT. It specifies CASSRVAAANEKLFF. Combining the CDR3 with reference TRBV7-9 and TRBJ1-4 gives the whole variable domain DTGVSQNPRHKITKRGQNVTFRCDPISEHNRLYWYRQTLGQGPEFLTYFQNEAQLEKSRLLSDRFSAERPKGSFSTLEIQRTEQGDSAMYLCASSRVAAANEKLFFGSGTQLSVL.

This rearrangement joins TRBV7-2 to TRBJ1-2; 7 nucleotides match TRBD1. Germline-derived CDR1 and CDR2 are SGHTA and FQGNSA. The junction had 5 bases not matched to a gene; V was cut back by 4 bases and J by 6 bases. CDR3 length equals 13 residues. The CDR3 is CASSSRDRDGYTF. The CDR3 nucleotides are TGTGCCAGCAGCTCCCGGGACAGAGATGGCTACACCTTC.

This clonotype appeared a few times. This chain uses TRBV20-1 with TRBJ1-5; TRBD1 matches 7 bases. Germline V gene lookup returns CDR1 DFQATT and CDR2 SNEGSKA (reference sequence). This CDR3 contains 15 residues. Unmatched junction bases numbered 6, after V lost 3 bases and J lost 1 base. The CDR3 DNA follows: TGCAGTGCTAGTCCGACAGGGTTGAGCAATCAGCCCCAGCATTTT. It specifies CSASPTGLSNQPQHF.

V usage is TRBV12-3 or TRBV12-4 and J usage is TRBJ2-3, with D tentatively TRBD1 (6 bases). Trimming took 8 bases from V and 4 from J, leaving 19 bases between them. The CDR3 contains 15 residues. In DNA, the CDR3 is TGTGCCAGCGGCGCAGGGGAGTGGGGCGCAGATACGCAGTATTTT. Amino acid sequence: CASGAGEWGADTQYF.

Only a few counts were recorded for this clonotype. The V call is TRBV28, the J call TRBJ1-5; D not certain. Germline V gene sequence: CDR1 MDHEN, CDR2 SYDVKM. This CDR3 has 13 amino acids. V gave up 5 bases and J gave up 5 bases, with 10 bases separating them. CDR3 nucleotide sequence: TGTGCCAGCAGTAAAGAGGTAGATCAGCCCCAGCATTTT. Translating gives CASSKEVDQPQHF. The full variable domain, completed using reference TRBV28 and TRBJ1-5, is DVKVTQSSRYLVKRTGEKVFLECVQDMDHENMFWYRQDPGLGLRLIYFSYDVKMKEKGDIPEGYSVSREKKERFSLILESASTNQTSMYLCASSKEVDQPQHFGDGTRLSIL.

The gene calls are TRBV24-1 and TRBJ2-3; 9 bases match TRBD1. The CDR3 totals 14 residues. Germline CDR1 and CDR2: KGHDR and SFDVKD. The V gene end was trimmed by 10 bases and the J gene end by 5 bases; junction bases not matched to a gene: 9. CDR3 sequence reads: CATARGQGEDTQYF. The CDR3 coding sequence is TGTGCCACTGCACGGGGACAGGGAGAAGATACGCAGTATTTT.

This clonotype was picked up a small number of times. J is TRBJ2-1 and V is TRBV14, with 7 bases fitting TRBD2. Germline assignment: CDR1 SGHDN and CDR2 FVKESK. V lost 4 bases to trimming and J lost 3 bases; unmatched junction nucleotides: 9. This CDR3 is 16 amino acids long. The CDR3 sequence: CASSLLAGESYNEQFF. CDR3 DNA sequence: TGTGCCAGCAGCCTTTTGGCGGGAGAAAGCTACAATGAGCAGTTCTTC.

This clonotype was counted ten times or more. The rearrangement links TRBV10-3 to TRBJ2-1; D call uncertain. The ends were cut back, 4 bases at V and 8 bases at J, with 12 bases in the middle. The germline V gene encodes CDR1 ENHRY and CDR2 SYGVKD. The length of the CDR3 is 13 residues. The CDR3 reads CAISVRIEHEQFF. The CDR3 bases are TGTGCCATCAGTGTGAGAATAGAGCATGAGCAGTTCTTC.